Shown below are 6 T cell receptor beta chains from a single sample sequenced in a study of blood T cell repertoires in COVID-19. TCRdb's table, derived via immunoSEQ multiplex PCR, lists solely in-frame clones and lacks some. The sample records about 250,000 clones, approximately 86% being singletons. Material: peripheral blood. These receptors were obtained from a woman in her sixties who had recovered from COVID-19.

The chain combines TRBV10-3 with TRBJ2-3; D not certain. Germline V gene lookup returns CDR1 ENHRY and CDR2 SYGVKD. This CDR3 has 12 amino acids. The germline V and J ends were trimmed by 11 bases and 1 base, with 10 bases remaining between them. The CDR3 region has the DNA TGTGCCGTTAGCCGAGGCACAGATACGCAGTATTTT. This gives the protein CAVSRGTDTQYF.

This rearrangement joins TRBV7-2 to TRBJ2-7; 8 positions match TRBD1. From germline, CDR1 is SGHTA and CDR2 FQGNSA. V gave up 3 bases and J gave up 7 bases; unmatched junction bases: 5. This CDR3 contains 13 residues. CDR3 bases: TGTGCCAGCAGCTTGACAGGGGAATGGGAGCAGTACTTC. Its translation is CASSLTGEWEQYF.

The rearrangement uses TRBV11-2 and TRBJ1-1; possibly TRBD1 for D (5 bases). V dropped 1 base and J dropped 3 bases, with 12 bases sitting between them. CDR3 size: 15 residues. Germline V CDR1 and CDR2: SGHAT, FQNNGV. The CDR3 loop is CASSLAVGRDTEAFF. Here the CDR3 DNA reads TGTGCCAGCAGCTTAGCGGTCGGCAGGGACACTGAAGCTTTCTTT.

The gene calls are TRBV7-2 and TRBJ2-2; 9 bases fit TRBD2. V lost 7 bases to trimming and J lost 5 bases; unmatched junction nucleotides: 11. Germline lookup yields CDR1 SGHTA and CDR2 FQGNSA. CDR3 length: 16 residues. The DNA of the CDR3 is TGTGCCAGCACCTCAAGGGGGACTAGCCGTACCGGGGAGCTGTTTTTT. Translation gives CASTSRGTSRTGELFF.

In the case of this clone: One end of the junction varies from germline; a read error may be responsible. V is TRBV7-7 and J is TRBJ1-2; 9 bases line up with TRBD1. The CDR3 runs to 15 residues. From germline, CDR1 is SSHAT and CDR2 FNYEAQ (reference sequence). The CDR3: CASSPRTGVLGGYTF. The CDR3 nucleotides are TGTGCTAGCAGCCCCCGGACAGGGGTGCTCGGTGGCTACACCTTC.

The V call is TRBV4-3, the J call TRBJ2-1; 9 bases match TRBD2. This CDR3 has 16 residues. CDR1 and CDR2 (germline): LGHNA, YSLEER. V gave up 2 bases and J gave up 4 bases; unmatched junction bases: 6. The CDR3: CASSQRERGAYNEQFF. The DNA of the CDR3 is TGCGCCAGCAGCCAAAGGGAGCGGGGGGCTTACAATGAGCAGTTCTTC.